This T cell receptor (beta chain) was found in a study of control samples from healthy donors and cancer patients. The repertoire was sequenced with immunoSEQ multiplex PCR; TCRdb's copy has only in-frame clones and lacks some. The sample yields some 71,000 clones, roughly 90% seen once. V lost 3 bases to trimming and J lost 1 base, with 6 bases between them. This CDR3 is 12 amino acids long. The germline V gene encodes CDR1 SQVTM and CDR2 ANQGSEA. This chain connects TRBV29-1 to TRBJ2-5; D is unclear. The TCR sequence derives from a man between 60 and 75 years old with lung cancer. Sequencing was carried out using PBMCs. DNA of the CDR3: TGCAGCGTTGAGTATACCCAAGAGACCCAGTACTTC. Translation gives CSVEYTQETQYF.